A selection of T cell receptor beta chains follows, all from one sample in a study of cytomegalovirus exposure and HLA in healthy donors. The data were produced by immunoSEQ multiplex PCR, yet TCRdb's version contains in-frame clones alone and is incomplete. The data hold more than 100,000 clones, with around nine tenths observed a single time. Sequencing was performed on PBMCs. All receptors derive from a man aged 25 to 40 in good health and CMV-seronegative. CDR3s include the opening cysteine and the closing phenylalanine or tryptophan. A D gene is named only where the DNA matches it firmly. The size field is filled for only some rows; it gives once, few, many or a size class.

d_gene	j_gene	v_gene	abundance	len	CDR3aa	CDR3nt
TRBD1	TRBJ2-2	TRBV5-6	-	16	CASSLRGQGNTGELFF	TGTGCCAGCAGCTTACGGGGACAGGGGAACACCGGGGAGCTGTTTTTT
-	TRBJ1-5	TRBV2	once	15	CASSEGGQVGQPQHF	TGTGCCAGCAGTGAAGGAGGGCAGGTAGGTCAGCCCCAGCATTTT
TRBD1	TRBJ1-2	TRBV29-1	-	13	CSVTGGKNYGYTF	TGCAGCGTCACAGGGGGCAAAAACTATGGCTACACCTTC
-	TRBJ2-2	TRBV2	-	16	CASSVIGGLNTGELFF	TGTGCCAGCAGTGTAATCGGCGGCCTGAACACCGGGGAGCTGTTTTTT
TRBD1	TRBJ2-1	TRBV11-2	-	15	CASRPQGGSYNEQFF	TGTGCCAGCAGACCACAGGGGGGCTCCTACAATGAGCAGTTCTTC
-	TRBJ2-7	TRBV5-6	few	13	CASSLGAGDEQYF	TGTGCCAGCAGCTTGGGGGCCGGGGACGAGCAGTACTTC
-	TRBJ2-7	TRBV7-3	-	14	CASSLFRGSYEQYF	TGTGCCAGCAGCTTGTTCCGGGGCTCCTACGAGCAGTACTTC
-	TRBJ2-5	TRBV6-5	-	14	CASSYLSSDETQYF	TGTGCCAGCAGTTACCTCTCTAGCGACGAGACCCAGTACTTC
TRBD2	TRBJ2-7	TRBV6-1	-	15	CASSEPGGGTYEQYF	TGTGCCAGCAGTGAGCCCGGGGGGGGGACCTACGAGCAGTACTTC
-	TRBJ1-4	TRBV30	-	15	CAWSRTGAYNEKLFF	TGTGCCTGGAGTAGAACAGGAGCGTATAATGAAAAACTGTTTTTT
-	TRBJ1-1	TRBV14	-	14	CASSQVIAGAEAFF	TGTGCCAGCAGCCAAGTGATCGCAGGCGCTGAAGCTTTCTTT
TRBD1	TRBJ1-2	TRBV4-3	-	16	CASSQDRTGGKGGYTF	TGCGCCAGCAGCCAAGATAGGACAGGGGGTAAGGGGGGCTACACCTTC
TRBD1	TRBJ1-6	TRBV6-5	-	14	CASSREQGFATLHF	TGTGCCAGCAGCCGGGAACAGGGGTTTGCGACCCTCCACTTT
-	TRBJ1-1	TRBV6-6	once	13	CASSYGERFEAFF	TGTGCCAGCAGTTACGGCGAGCGGTTTGAAGCTTTCTTT
TRBD2	TRBJ2-1	TRBV27	-	15	CASSLELAGAHEQFF	TGTGCCAGCAGTTTAGAGCTAGCGGGAGCCCATGAGCAGTTCTTC
-	TRBJ2-2	TRBV30	-	15	CAWIRTGHSTGELFF	TGTGCCTGGATTAGAACAGGGCATAGCACCGGGGAGCTGTTTTTT
TRBD2	TRBJ2-4	TRBV5-1	-	15	CASNEVAGGPNIQYF	TGCGCCAGCAACGAAGTAGCGGGAGGGCCCAACATTCAGTACTTC
TRBD1	TRBJ1-5	TRBV19	-	15	CASKKTGDSNQPQHF	TGTGCCAGTAAAAAAACAGGGGATAGCAATCAGCCCCAGCATTTT
-	TRBJ1-5	TRBV28	few	11	CASARSQPQHF	TGTGCCAGCGCCAGAAGTCAGCCCCAGCATTTT
-	TRBJ2-1	TRBV18	-	17	CASSPMPPGSLYNEQFF	TGTGCCAGCTCCCCTATGCCCCCCGGGAGTTTGTACAATGAGCAGTTCTTC
-	TRBJ2-2	TRBV30	-	14	CAWKRGSRTGELFF	TGTGCCTGGAAAAGAGGCAGCCGGACCGGGGAGCTGTTTTTT
-	TRBJ2-7	TRBV2	-	16	CASSDYRATKSYEQYF	TGTGCCAGCAGCGACTACCGGGCCACGAAGAGCTACGAGCAGTACTTC
-	TRBJ2-7	TRBV30	-	11	CAWRVSYEQYF	TGTGCCTGGCGGGTATCCTACGAGCAGTACTTC
TRBD1	TRBJ1-4	TRBV2	-	16	CASSVNRDRGSEKLFF	TGTGCCAGCAGCGTAAACCGGGACAGGGGAAGTGAAAAACTGTTTTTT
-	TRBJ2-1	TRBV6-6	-	12	CASRTSSFEQFF	TGTGCCAGCAGAACCTCTAGCTTCGAGCAGTTCTTC
-	TRBJ2-2	TRBV2	-	12	CASSGQTGELFF	TGTGCCAGCAGCGGACAGACCGGGGAGCTGTTTTTT
TRBD1	TRBJ1-5	TRBV6-6	-	14	CASSTGTGNQPQHF	TGTGCCAGCAGTACCGGGACAGGCAATCAGCCCCAGCATTTT
TRBD2	TRBJ2-3	TRBV9	-	15	CASSVLGGRADTQYF	TGTGCCAGCAGCGTCCTTGGCGGGAGGGCAGATACGCAGTATTTT
-	TRBJ2-1	TRBV7-3	-	16	CASSLTFPPGRNEQFF	TGTGCCAGCAGCTTAACGTTTCCCCCAGGGAGGAATGAGCAGTTCTTC
TRBD1	TRBJ1-4	TRBV7-6	-	16	CASSLERDRVNEKLFF	TGTGCCAGCAGCTTGGAGAGGGACAGGGTCAATGAAAAACTGTTTTTT
-	TRBJ1-4	TRBV2	once	13	CASSEKAGEKLFF	TGTGCCAGCAGTGAAAAGGCGGGGGAAAAACTGTTTTTT
TRBD2	TRBJ2-7	TRBV11-1	-	13	CASRSGGVSEQYF	TGTGCCAGCAGGAGCGGGGGCGTTAGCGAGCAGTACTTC
-	TRBJ1-1	TRBV2	-	12	CASRGAELEAFF	TGTGCCAGCAGGGGGGCAGAATTAGAAGCTTTCTTT
TRBD2	TRBJ2-1	TRBV10-3	once	14	CAIMTGLAGYEQFF	TGTGCCATCATGACGGGACTAGCGGGATATGAGCAGTTCTTC
-	TRBJ1-5	TRBV27	-	15	CASSSGHDSNQPQHF	TGTGCCAGCAGTTCGGGACACGATAGCAATCAGCCCCAGCATTTT
-	TRBJ2-5	TRBV30	once	12	CAWSANQETQYF	TGTGCCTGGAGTGCTAACCAAGAGACCCAGTACTTC
-	TRBJ2-7	TRBV7-8	-	15	CASSLGAGQPYEQYF	TGTGCCAGCAGCTTAGGGGCGGGGCAACCCTACGAGCAGTACTTC
-	TRBJ1-1	TRBV30	-	12	CACDRPNTEAFF	TGTGCCTGTGACAGGCCGAACACTGAAGCTTTCTTT
TRBD2	TRBJ2-3	TRBV10-3	-	15	CAISGTSGNTDTQYF	TGTGCCATCAGTGGGACTAGCGGGAATACAGATACGCAGTATTTT
TRBD1	TRBJ1-6	TRBV5-1	few	17	CASSRFPKGARDSPLHF	TGCGCCAGCAGCAGATTTCCCAAGGGGGCTAGGGATTCACCCCTCCACTTT
TRBD1	TRBJ1-2	TRBV30	few	14	CAWTKPGTDYGYTF	TGTGCCTGGACCAAACCTGGGACAGACTATGGCTACACCTTC
-	TRBJ1-4	TRBV25-1	-	12	CASAARREKLFF	TGTGCCAGCGCAGCTAGGCGCGAAAAACTGTTTTTT